Presented here are 32 T cell receptor beta chains from one specimen sequenced in a study of blood T cell repertoires in COVID-19. This table comes from immunoSEQ multiplex PCR, and its TCRdb copy is limited to in-frame clones, with some not included. The data hold hundreds of thousands of clones, with roughly 90% observed a single time. The sample comprised peripheral blood. The receptors come from a man between 60 and 70 years old who had recovered from COVID-19.

The genes are TRBV2 and TRBJ2-1; possibly TRBD2 for D (6 bases). The ends were cut back, 1 base at V and 0 bases at J, with 10 bases in the middle. CDR1 SNHLY and CDR2 FYNNEI come from the germline V gene. This CDR3 comprises 16 residues. CDR3 sequence: CASSEGGGTSYNEQFF. In DNA, the CDR3 is TGTGCCAGCAGTGAAGGAGGCGGGACCTCCTACAATGAGCAGTTCTTC. The variable domain in full, completed from reference TRBV2 and TRBJ2-1, reads EPEVTQTPSHQVTQMGQEVILRCVPISNHLYFYWYRQILGQKVEFLVSFYNNEISEKSEIFDDQFSVERPDGSNFTLKIRSTKLEDSAMYFCASSEGGGTSYNEQFFGPGTRLTVL.

The rearrangement links TRBV9 to TRBJ2-3; 10 nucleotides agree with TRBD2. Losses at the gene ends were 0 bases for V and 4 bases for J; bases not matched to a gene: 5. Germline assignment: CDR1 SGDLS and CDR2 YYNGEE. The CDR3 extends over 16 amino acids. DNA of the CDR3: TGTGCCAGCAGCGTAGTACAAGCGGGGGGGCCAGATACGCAGTATTTT. It specifies CASSVVQAGGPDTQYF. The full variable domain, completed using reference TRBV9 and TRBJ2-3, is DSGVTQTPKHLITATGQRVTLRCSPRSGDLSVYWYQQSLDQGLQFLIQYYNGEERAKGNILERFSAQQFPDLHSELNLSSLELGDSALYFCASSVVQAGGPDTQYFGPGTRLTVL.

The chain uses TRBV6-5 and TRBJ2-5; tentatively, D is TRBD2 (5 bases). Trimming removed 5 bases from V and 5 bases from J, with 18 bases in between. This CDR3 spans 15 amino acids. The germline gives CDR1 MNHEY, CDR2 SVGAGI. CDR3 bases: TGTGCCAGCAGTCGCCCGCTGTTCGGCGGGGAGACCCAGTACTTC. It codes for CASSRPLFGGETQYF.

The genes are TRBV4-1 and TRBJ1-2; 7 bases fit TRBD1. The CDR3 is 15 residues long. V lost 1 base, J lost 5 bases, and 7 bases stayed unmatched. Germline V gene sequence: CDR1 MGHRA, CDR2 YSYEKL. CDR3 loop: CASSQAITGEYGYTF. The CDR3 coding sequence is TGCGCCAGCAGCCAAGCTATCACAGGGGAATATGGCTACACCTTC.

The rearrangement joins TRBV2 to TRBJ2-5; TRBD2 matches at 8 bases. This CDR3 region has 14 residues. The germline V gene encodes CDR1 SNHLY and CDR2 FYNNEI. V shed 4 bases, J shed 5 bases, and the junction held 6 bases outside the gene matches. In DNA, the CDR3 is TGTGCCAGCAGTGTCATTAGCGGGGTGGAGACCCAGTACTTC. Translation gives CASSVISGVETQYF.

The chain is built from TRBV18 and TRBJ2-1; TRBD1 agrees at 7 bases. Germline V gene lookup returns CDR1 KGHSH and CDR2 LQKENI. V was pared by 2 bases and J by 2 bases, with 3 bases of the junction left unmatched. CDR3 length equals 15 residues. Here the CDR3 reads CASSPAQGAYNEQFF. CDR3 DNA sequence: TGTGCCAGCTCACCAGCCCAGGGGGCCTACAATGAGCAGTTCTTC.

This clone appeared once. The CDR3 region is CASSPRQQSSGSGNTIYF. The CDR3 DNA reads TGTGCCAGCTCACCCCGACAGCAAAGTTCAGGCTCTGGAAACACCATATATTTT. This chain connects TRBV18 to TRBJ1-3; D is perhaps TRBD1 (5 bases). The CDR3 spans 18 residues. Trimming shortened V by 3 bases and J by 0 bases, and 18 bases separated the two germline ends. Germline V gene data show CDR1 as KGHSH and CDR2 as LQKENI.

This sequence joins TRBV7-9 and TRBJ1-1, with D possibly TRBD1 on 5 matching bases. The germline V gene has CDR1 SEHNR and CDR2 FQNEAQ (reference sequence). V lost 3 bases, J lost 0 bases, and 8 bases lay in between. The CDR3 loop spans 14 amino acids. The CDR3 DNA is TGTGCCAGCAGCTTGAACAGGATGAACACTGAAGCTTTCTTT. Translating gives CASSLNRMNTEAFF. The variable domain in full, with the rest retrieved from reference TRBV7-9 and TRBJ1-1, is DTGVSQNPRHKITKRGQNVTFRCDPISEHNRLYWYRQTLGQGPEFLTYFQNEAQLEKSRLLSDRFSAERPKGSFSTLEIQRTEQGDSAMYLCASSLNRMNTEAFFGQGTRLTVV.

The genes are TRBV6-5 and TRBJ1-4; TRBD1 aligns across 9 bases. CDR3 size: 14 residues. V trimming: 6 bases; J trimming: 8 bases; junction bases outside the gene matches: 7. Germline V gene sequence: CDR1 MNHEY, CDR2 SVGAGI. CDR3 nucleotides: TGTGCCAGCAGGATCAGGGGACAGGGAGAAAAACTGTTTTTT. This encodes CASRIRGQGEKLFF.

The chain is built from TRBV5-1 and TRBJ1-2, with unresolved D. Germline V lookup: CDR1 SGHRS, CDR2 YFSETQ. V shed 3 bases and J shed 6 bases, with 6 bases lying between them. The CDR3 consists of 11 residues. The CDR3: CASSSEDGYTF. CDR3 bases: TGCGCCAGCAGCTCCGAGGATGGCTACACCTTC.

The chain employs TRBV5-4 and TRBJ2-5, with 10 bases that match TRBD1. The J segment lost 5 bases and the V segment lost 4 bases, leaving 11 bases of the junction unmatched. Germline V gene lookup returns CDR1 SGHNT and CDR2 YYREEE (reference sequence). The CDR3 covers 16 residues. The CDR3 bases are TGTGCCAGCAGCCAGGCCGGGACAGGGGCGTTGGAGACCCAGTACTTC. This gives the protein CASSQAGTGALETQYF.

This chain links TRBV5-4 with TRBJ1-2; D gene unclear. Trimming took off 5 bases at V and 5 bases at J, with 10 bases between the two ends. The germline gives CDR1 SGHNT, CDR2 YYREEE (reference sequence). CDR3 length equals 12 residues. CDR3: CASSSSPYGYTF. The CDR3 bases are TGTGCCAGCAGTAGTAGTCCTTATGGCTACACCTTC.

Here the CDR3 reads CATRQDLDTGELFF. Here the CDR3 DNA reads TGTGCCACCAGACAGGATTTGGACACCGGGGAGCTGTTTTTT. The rearrangement links TRBV24-1 to TRBJ2-2, with a tentative D call TRBD1 (5 bases). CDR1 KGHDR and CDR2 SFDVKD come from the germline V gene. The CDR3 covers 14 residues. V was trimmed by 7 bases and J by 3 bases, leaving 11 bases between them.

The chain links TRBV7-6 to TRBJ2-5; a possible D gene is TRBD1 (5 bases). There are 15 residues in the CDR3. Germline CDR1 is SGHVS and CDR2 is FNYEAQ. V was clipped by 5 bases and J by 2 bases, with 15 bases between them. Here the CDR3 DNA reads TGTGCCAGCAGCCCCTCGCAGGGTGGACAAGAGACCCAGTACTTC. As protein: CASSPSQGGQETQYF.

This CDR3 is CAWRGQGNTEAFF. CDR3 sequence (DNA): TGTGCCTGGAGAGGACAGGGTAACACTGAAGCTTTCTTT. The chain combines TRBV30 with TRBJ1-1; 8 bases map to TRBD1. From germline, CDR1 is GTSNPN and CDR2 SVGIG (reference sequence). With V trimmed by 3 bases and J by 2 bases, 2 bases remained unmatched. CDR3 length: 13 amino acids.

The genes are TRBV5-6 and TRBJ1-1; D remains ambiguous. Trimming removed 1 base from V and 1 base from J, with 14 bases in between. The CDR3 has 16 residues. Germline V lookup: CDR1 SGHDT, CDR2 YYEEEE. CDR3 in amino acids: CASSLFSELWNTEAFF. The CDR3 DNA is TGTGCCAGCAGCTTGTTCAGCGAACTCTGGAACACTGAAGCTTTCTTT.

The V call is TRBV6-5, the J call TRBJ1-2; 8 bases fit TRBD1. Germline CDR1 MNHEY, CDR2 SVGAGI. Trimming removed 8 bases from V and 4 bases from J; junction bases left unmatched: 6. The CDR3 contains 13 residues. CDR3 DNA: TGTGCCAGCGCTAACAGGGGGGGCTATGGCTACACCTTC. It yields the protein CASANRGGYGYTF.

The V gene is TRBV25-1, the J gene TRBJ1-4; possible D gene TRBD1, 6 bases. Germline V gives CDR1 MGHDK, CDR2 SYGVNS. The ends were cut back, 6 bases at V and 4 bases at J, with 12 bases in the middle. The CDR3 extends over 14 amino acids. In DNA form, the CDR3 reads TGTGCCAGCAGGGCAGGGGCTGGTAATGAAAAACTGTTTTTT. Protein product: CASRAGAGNEKLFF.

This chain joins TRBV18 and TRBJ2-7, with a possible D match to TRBD2 (6 bases). V shed 3 bases and J shed 3 bases, with 6 bases lying between them. The length of the CDR3 is 12 residues. CDR1 and CDR2 (germline): KGHSH, LQKENI. This CDR3 reads CASSPGGYEQYF. The CDR3 nucleotides are TGTGCCAGCTCACCGGGGGGCTACGAGCAGTACTTC.

V usage is TRBV18 and J usage is TRBJ2-2; TRBD1 matches at 7 bases. The CDR3 has 14 residues. CDR1 and CDR2 (germline): KGHSH, LQKENI. V lost 5 bases and J lost 4; bases outside the gene matches: 4. The CDR3 DNA sequence: TGTGCCAGCTCAAGACAGGGATTCACCGGGGAGCTGTTTTTT. It specifies CASSRQGFTGELFF.

The J gene is TRBJ2-5, the V gene TRBV10-3; D perhaps matches TRBD2 (6 bases). The CDR3 contains 14 residues. The V and J ends lost 6 bases and 4 bases respectively, with 15 bases between them. Germline CDR1 reads ENHRY; CDR2 reads SYGVKD. The CDR3 spells CAIRGFGGGETQYF. Written as DNA, the CDR3 is TGTGCCATCAGGGGTTTCGGGGGAGGAGAGACCCAGTACTTC.

The table lists this clone with a count of one. V is TRBV10-3 and J is TRBJ2-7; 12 bases are a match to TRBD1. CDR3 length: 15 amino acids. CDR1 is ENHRY, CDR2 SYGVKD, per germline. The V segment lost 3 bases and the J segment 5 bases; nucleotides outside the gene matches: 5. The CDR3 nucleotides are TGTGCCATCAGTGATGGGACAGGGGGCGGCCACGAGCAGTACGTC. Translation: CAISDGTGGGHEQYV.

This chain connects TRBV7-9 to TRBJ2-1, with 8 bases lining up with TRBD1. Trimming cost V 5 bases and J 0 bases; bases outside gene matches: 9. Germline CDR1 and CDR2: SEHNR and FQNEAQ (reference sequence). This CDR3 has 17 residues. DNA of the CDR3: TGTGCCAGCAGCCACCAGGGGGCAGGATCCTCCTACAATGAGCAGTTCTTC. Protein: CASSHQGAGSSYNEQFF. The complete variable domain, with remaining parts taken from reference TRBV7-9 and TRBJ2-1, reads DTGVSQNPRHKITKRGQNVTFRCDPISEHNRLYWYRQTLGQGPEFLTYFQNEAQLEKSRLLSDRFSAERPKGSFSTLEIQRTEQGDSAMYLCASSHQGAGSSYNEQFFGPGTRLTVL.

This clone was observed a single time. The V gene is TRBV5-1, the J gene TRBJ2-1, with 10 bases matching TRBD2. The CDR3 is 16 amino acids. With V trimmed by 0 bases and J by 6 bases, 6 bases remained unmatched. Germline values: CDR1 SGHRS, CDR2 YFSETQ. CDR3 in DNA: TGCGCCAGCAGCTTGGAGGAACTAGCGGGGTTCAATGAGCAGTTCTTC. Its translation: CASSLEELAGFNEQFF.

The chain links TRBV12-5 to TRBJ2-7; D not certain. This CDR3 comprises 13 residues. V lost 1 base and J lost 9, with 13 bases in between. Germline V CDR1 and CDR2: LGHNT, FRNRAP. This CDR3 reads CASGLGPQAGQYF. As DNA, the CDR3 is TGTGCTAGTGGTTTGGGCCCCCAGGCAGGGCAGTACTTC.

This clone was picked up a small number of times. The chain has TRBV11-1 and TRBJ1-2; 7 bases align to TRBD1. Germline trimming cut 1 base from V and 4 bases from J; bases unmatched to any gene: 0. This CDR3 has 13 residues. Germline assignment: CDR1 SGHAT and CDR2 FQDESV (reference sequence). CDR3 nucleotides: TGTGCCAGCAGCTTAGAGGGGGCCTATGGCTACACCTTC. Encoded protein: CASSLEGAYGYTF.

The chain couples TRBV24-1 to TRBJ2-2; D might be TRBD2 (6 bases). The CDR3 has 14 residues. Germline lookup yields CDR1 KGHDR and CDR2 SFDVKD. V dropped 9 bases and J dropped 8 bases, with 18 bases sitting between them. The DNA for the CDR3 is TGTGCCACCGGGGACTCGAACTTTAGAGGGGAGCTGTTTTTT. Protein product: CATGDSNFRGELFF.

V gene TRBV2 combines with J gene TRBJ1-2; TRBD1 matches at 8 bases. With 0 bases clipped from V and 8 bases from J, the junction kept 8 bases outside the gene matches. From germline, CDR1 is SNHLY and CDR2 FYNNEI. The CDR3 extends over 15 amino acids. The DNA for the CDR3 is TGTGCCAGCAGTGAAGCGCTCCGACAGGGGTTAGGCTACACCTTC. This codes for CASSEALRQGLGYTF.

This clone was detected once. The chain links TRBV11-3 to TRBJ2-7; perhaps TRBD2 as D (5 bases). Germline values: CDR1 SGHNT, CDR2 YENEEA. V gave up 5 bases and J gave up 6 bases, with 17 bases separating them. The CDR3 is 14 amino acids. The CDR3 protein is CASSLSGSNGEQYF. The CDR3 DNA sequence: TGTGCCAGCAGCCTCTCGGGATCGAACGGCGAGCAGTACTTC.

V usage is TRBV7-2 and J usage is TRBJ1-2, with 8 bases fitting TRBD1. V lost 6 bases and J lost 7; bases outside the gene matches: 7. Germline CDR1 SGHTA, CDR2 FQGNSA. This CDR3 comprises 13 residues. The CDR3 loop is CASSRDRMVGYTF. The CDR3 DNA reads as TGTGCCAGCAGTAGGGACAGGATGGTTGGCTACACCTTC.

V usage is TRBV24-1 and J usage is TRBJ1-5; D unresolved. The CDR3 sequence is 12 residues long. Germline V gene lookup returns CDR1 KGHDR and CDR2 SFDVKD. The V and J ends lost 4 bases and 6 bases respectively, with 6 bases between them. DNA of the CDR3: TGTGCCACCAGTGAGGGGAGTCAGCCCCAGCATTTT. It translates to CATSEGSQPQHF.

The rearrangement joins TRBV28 to TRBJ1-1; D ambiguous. In germline, CDR1 is MDHEN, CDR2 SYDVKM. V lost 5 bases and J 4 bases, leaving 17 bases between the germline ends. This CDR3 spans 15 amino acids. The CDR3 nucleotides are TGTGCCAGCAGTCCGCTTCCGGTTGGAGGCACTGAAGCTTTCTTT. Translated, it gives CASSPLPVGGTEAFF.